What follows are 4 T cell receptor beta chains derived from one specimen sequenced in a study of blood T cell repertoires in COVID-19 (dated by TCRdb to 2018 to 2020). Receptor libraries were prepared by the immunoSEQ multiplex PCR assay. In TCRdb, the immuneACCESS table is reduced to in-frame sequences with V and J assigned. These tables do not hold every clone; where another copy was compared, an unresolved V gene accounts for under half, and the others remain unexplained. The sample profile shows about 240,000 clones; approximately 80% of them were found once. The biggest ten clones account for over 3.5% of the sample. Specimen: peripheral blood. The receptors were sampled from a woman aged 70-85 years with acute or convalescent COVID-19.

The chain combines TRBV11-2 with TRBJ2-5, with 8 bases aligning to TRBD2. CDR1 is SGHAT, CDR2 FQNNGV, per germline. The ends lost 1 base at V and 2 bases at J; junction bases unmatched: 9. CDR3 size: 17 residues. The DNA of the CDR3 is TGTGCCAGCAGCTTAGGCGTCAGCGGGGGCGGGCAAGAGACCCAGTACTTC. Protein: CASSLGVSGGGQETQYF.

CDR3 protein: CASSDPRTASNEKLFF. The CDR3 DNA sequence: TGTGCCAGCTCAGATCCGAGGACAGCCTCTAATGAAAAACTGTTTTTT. The rearrangement links TRBV18 to TRBJ1-4; D is possibly TRBD1 (6 bases). Germline CDR1 is KGHSH and CDR2 is LQKENI. The CDR3 loop spans 16 amino acids. The V and J ends lost 5 bases and 3 bases respectively, with 16 bases between them.

This chain uses TRBV18 with TRBJ1-1; 7 nucleotides line up with TRBD1. J gave up 6 bases and V 1 base, and 5 bases lay outside the gene matches. The CDR3 has 14 residues. Per germline, CDR1 KGHSH and CDR2 LQKENI. The CDR3 nucleotides read TGTGCCAGCTCACCACGGGACAGCCAGGCTGAAGCTTTCTTT. Translation: CASSPRDSQAEAFF. Supplemented by reference TRBV18 and TRBJ1-1, the full variable domain reads NAGVMQNPRHLVRRRGQEARLRCSPMKGHSHVYWYRQLPEEGLKFMVYLQKENIIDESGMPKERFSAEFPKEGPSILRIQQVVRGDSAAYFCASSPRDSQAEAFFGQGTRLTVV.

The rearrangement joins TRBV19 to TRBJ1-6; TRBD1 is a possible D gene (5 bases). Per germline, CDR1 LNHDA and CDR2 SQIVND (reference sequence). With 1 base removed from V and 5 bases from J, the gap between germline ends came to 9 bases. The CDR3 sequence is 15 residues long. The CDR3 sequence is CASSIVAGDNSPLHF. DNA of the CDR3: TGTGCCAGTAGTATAGTTGCGGGGGATAATTCACCCCTCCACTTT. Full variable domain (missing parts from reference TRBV19 and TRBJ1-6): DGGITQSPKYLFRKEGQNVTLSCEQNLNHDAMYWYRQDPGQGLRLIYYSQIVNDFQKGDIAEGYSVSREKKESFPLTVTSAQKNPTAFYLCASSIVAGDNSPLHFGNGTRLTVT.